The 24 T cell receptor beta chains reported below all come from one sample, sequenced in a study of blood T cells in healthy people across ages. Alongside a J-beta primer mix, a sample-barcoded 5' primer served in a second PCR lasting about 7 to 11 cycles. One entry per CDR3 protein, called by TCRdb with MiXCR from the 5' RACE reads. The table lists more than 800,000 distinct CDR3 sequences, more than 25% of them singletons, with roughly 17% in the top ten. The material sequenced was blood. The origin of the receptors is an elderly woman in good health.

The CDR3 DNA sequence: TGTGCCAGCTCACTGGCGGGGTCCGACACCGGGGAGCTGTTTTTT. Its translation is CASSLAGSDTGELFF. The chain couples TRBV6-2 or TRBV6-3 to TRBJ2-2; maybe TRBD2 (6 bases). The germline gives CDR1 MNHEY, CDR2 SVGEGT. The CDR3 contains 15 residues. Deletions cut 8 bases from V and 3 bases from J, with 16 bases between.

This clonotype showed up just a few times. The V and J genes are TRBV7-7 and TRBJ2-3, with TRBD2 as a possible D gene (6 bases). CDR1 and CDR2 from the germline V gene are SSHAT and FNYEAQ (reference sequence). The CDR3 length is 15 residues. V dropped 2 bases and J dropped 2 bases, with 11 bases sitting between them. CDR3 sequence (DNA): TGTGCCAGCAGCTTAAGTCTAGCGTTCACAGATACGCAGTATTTT. Translated, it gives CASSLSLAFTDTQYF.

The chain links TRBV9 to TRBJ2-2; TRBD2 is a possible D gene (5 bases). The CDR3 consists of 14 residues. Germline CDR1 is SGDLS and CDR2 is YYNGEE. V was trimmed by 2 bases and J by 7 bases, leaving 12 bases between them. The CDR3 loop reads CASSVLSEGGELFF. DNA of the CDR3: TGTGCCAGCAGCGTCCTTAGCGAGGGCGGGGAGCTGTTTTTT.

In its sample, this clonotype was seen a few times. A clone one base away is much larger, so this may be a read error. The chain couples TRBV29-1 to TRBJ2-7; perhaps TRBD1 as D (6 bases). The CDR3 contains 13 residues. The V and J ends lost 4 bases and 9 bases respectively, with 19 bases between them. Germline loops: CDR1 SQVTM, CDR2 ANQGSEA. The CDR3 loop is CSVGGRFGNGQYF. The CDR3 DNA sequence: TGCAGCGTTGGGGGGCGTTTCGGGAACGGGCAGTACTTC.

This clonotype was observed many times. The J gene is TRBJ2-5, the V gene TRBV28; no definite D call. The V end lost 3 bases, the J end lost 2 bases, and 7 bases lay between the germline ends. Germline assignment: CDR1 MDHEN and CDR2 SYDVKM. The CDR3 is made up of 13 amino acids. CDR3 loop: CASSFYEQETQYF. CDR3 in DNA: TGTGCCAGCAGTTTTTACGAGCAAGAGACCCAGTACTTC.

Remarks on this clonotype: It may be a read error: a sequence one base away is much more abundant. The CDR3 bases are TGTGCCAGCACGACCGGGACAGGAGAGTACTTC. This gives the protein CASTTGTGEYF. This sequence joins TRBV2 and TRBJ2-5; 8 bases map to TRBD1. Trimming cost V 7 bases and J 12 bases; bases outside gene matches: 7. This CDR3 region has 11 residues. The germline V gene has CDR1 SNHLY and CDR2 FYNNEI.

Only a few counts were recorded for this clonotype. The chain is built from TRBV12-3 or TRBV12-4 and TRBJ2-7; D unresolved. The CDR3 runs to 15 residues. The germline V and J ends were trimmed by 6 bases and 1 base, with 16 bases remaining between them. The CDR3 nucleotides read TGTGCCAGCAGACAAGGCCCCTCCTCATCCTACGAGCAGTACTTC. This gives the protein CASRQGPSSSYEQYF.

This clonotype was recorded at least ten times. The gene calls are TRBV7-9 and TRBJ1-6; TRBD1 agrees at 10 bases. The CDR3 contains 16 residues. Germline lookup yields CDR1 SEHNR and CDR2 FQNEAQ (reference sequence). Trimming took 5 bases from V and 9 from J; bases not matched to a gene: 10. Written as DNA, the CDR3 is TGTGCCAGCAGCCCGACAGGGGGCGCGGGAGGTTCACCCCTCCACTTT. Amino acids: CASSPTGGAGGSPLHF.

This clonotype was seen many times. V gene TRBV12-3 or TRBV12-4 combines with J gene TRBJ2-5; 10 positions match TRBD1. The V and J ends lost 6 bases and 5 bases, in that order; junction bases with no gene match: 6. The CDR3 consists of 14 residues. CDR3 loop: CASSLGQGPETQYF. The DNA of the CDR3 is TGTGCCAGCAGCCTGGGACAGGGGCCCGAGACCCAGTACTTC.

V is TRBV15 and J is TRBJ2-2; D tentatively reads TRBD1 or TRBD2 (5 bases each). Germline CDR1 reads LNHNV; CDR2 reads YYDKDF (reference sequence). V dropped 3 bases and J dropped 4 bases, with 15 bases sitting between them. The CDR3 has 16 amino acids. CDR3 loop: CATSRRGTVSTGELFF. CDR3 in DNA: TGTGCCACCAGCAGGAGGGGCACGGTTTCCACCGGGGAGCTGTTTTTT.

In its sample, this clonotype was seen many times. The CDR3 bases are TGTGCCAGCAGCCTAGGGGACTCTAGGAACACTGAAGCTTTCTTT. Its translation: CASSLGDSRNTEAFF. The chain recombines TRBV7-2 with TRBJ1-1; perhaps TRBD1 as D (5 bases). There are 15 residues in the CDR3. Germline assignment: CDR1 SGHTA and CDR2 FQGNSA. V lost 5 bases, J lost 1 base, and 14 bases lay in between.

This clonotype has a count of ten or more. This rearrangement joins TRBV6-1 to TRBJ2-5, with TRBD2 matching 7 bases. The germline gives CDR1 MNHNS, CDR2 SASEGT. With 4 bases clipped from V and 3 bases from J, the junction kept 2 bases outside the gene matches. The CDR3 sequence is 13 residues long. CDR3 nucleotide sequence: TGTGCCAGCAGTGCAGGGACTAAAGAGACCCAGTACTTC. It encodes CASSAGTKETQYF.

V is TRBV19 and J is TRBJ1-5; TRBD1 is a possible D gene (6 bases). Germline CDR1 is LNHDA and CDR2 is SQIVND (reference sequence). This CDR3 spans 15 amino acids. V lost 7 bases, J lost 6 bases, and 19 bases lay in between. The CDR3: CASTSSSGVGQPQHF. CDR3 nucleotide sequence: TGTGCCAGTACCTCCAGTTCAGGGGTAGGTCAGCCCCAGCATTTT.

The chain employs TRBV12-3 or TRBV12-4 and TRBJ1-5, with D unclear. CDR3 length: 14 residues. Trimming left V 2 bases short and J 1 base short, with 6 bases between. The CDR3 loop is CASSLRMSNQPQHF. CDR3 bases: TGTGCCAGCAGTTTAAGAATGAGCAATCAGCCCCAGCATTTT.

This clonotype showed up many times. This rearrangement joins TRBV7-9 to TRBJ2-5; possibly TRBD2 for D (6 bases). The germline V gene has CDR1 SEHNR and CDR2 FQNEAQ (reference sequence). V lost 1 base to trimming and J lost 3 bases, with 9 bases between them. The CDR3 sequence is 14 residues long. The CDR3 nucleotides are TGTGCCAGCAGCTTAGTTTCGGGGGAAGAGACCCAGTACTTC. As protein: CASSLVSGEETQYF.

V usage is TRBV5-5 and J usage is TRBJ2-2; TRBD1 is a possible D gene (6 bases). V lost 0 bases and J lost 3, with 9 bases in between. The CDR3 runs 15 residues. Germline V lookup: CDR1 SGHKS, CDR2 YYEKEE (reference sequence). The CDR3 DNA reads as TGTGCCAGCAGCTTGGGAGGGGGTTACACCGGGGAGCTGTTTTTT. Amino acids: CASSLGGGYTGELFF.

The table lists this clonotype with a few counts. The chain couples TRBV24-1 to TRBJ1-1; 8 positions match TRBD1. This CDR3 spans 14 amino acids. J lost 4 bases, V lost 5 bases, and 5 bases had no gene match. Germline assignment: CDR1 KGHDR and CDR2 SFDVKD. The CDR3 loop is CATSAAGGRTEAFF. CDR3 sequence (DNA): TGTGCCACCAGTGCGGCAGGGGGCCGCACTGAAGCTTTCTTT.

The CDR3 DNA reads as TGCAGTGCCCCGGCATGTCTGACAGGGGGTTCTGGCTACACCTTC. Amino acids: CSAPACLTGGSGYTF. V is TRBV20-1 and J is TRBJ1-2, with 9 bases identical to TRBD1. The CDR3 is 15 amino acids. V gave up 6 bases and J gave up 7 bases; unmatched junction bases: 15. Germline CDR1 and CDR2: DFQATT and SNEGSKA (reference sequence).

This clonotype was seen many times. This rearrangement joins TRBV6-2 or TRBV6-3 to TRBJ2-3; 10 bases fit TRBD2. This CDR3 has 14 amino acids. Trimming cost V 2 bases and J 10 bases; bases outside gene matches: 6. Looked up from germline, CDR1 is MNHEY and CDR2 is SVGEGT. The CDR3 protein is CASSYHPLAGAQYF. The CDR3 DNA reads as TGTGCCAGCAGTTACCACCCTCTAGCGGGGGCGCAGTATTTT.

This clonotype was seen repeatedly, ten times or more. CDR3 amino acids: CASSSKGRQIATNEKLFF. CDR3 nucleotides: TGTGCCAGCAGCTCTAAGGGTCGACAGATTGCAACTAATGAAAAACTGTTTTTT. The rearrangement uses TRBV7-2 and TRBJ1-4; the D gene is possibly TRBD1 (5 bases). CDR1 and CDR2 from the germline V gene are SGHTA and FQGNSA. V lost 4 bases and J 0 bases, leaving 18 bases between the germline ends. There are 18 residues in the CDR3.

This clonotype was observed many times. The chain is built from TRBV5-1 and TRBJ2-1; tentatively, D is TRBD2 (6 bases). Looked up from germline, CDR1 is SGHRS and CDR2 is YFSETQ. V lost 6 bases and J 0 bases, leaving 16 bases between the germline ends. The CDR3 runs to 16 residues. The CDR3 here is CASTKPGVPSYNEQFF. The DNA of the CDR3 is TGCGCCAGCACCAAGCCGGGGGTTCCCTCCTACAATGAGCAGTTCTTC.

This clonotype was detected ten times or more. The chain recombines TRBV5-1 with TRBJ2-1; TRBD2 is a possible D gene (5 bases). Germline CDR1 SGHRS, CDR2 YFSETQ. The CDR3 has 16 amino acids. V lost 4 bases and J 0 bases, leaving 14 bases between the germline ends. The CDR3 region has the DNA TGCGCCAGCAGCCGAACGTTGGGGAGCTCCTACAATGAGCAGTTCTTC. Encoded protein: CASSRTLGSSYNEQFF.

As regards this clonotype: A much larger clonotype is one base distant, so this may be a read error. The chain is built from TRBV4-3 and TRBJ1-1, with D maybe TRBD1 (5 bases). CDR3 length equals 14 residues. The V and J ends lost 3 bases and 4 bases respectively, with 12 bases between them. Germline CDR1 is LGHNA and CDR2 is YSLEER. The CDR3 DNA reads TGCGCCAGCAGCCAGGCCGGGGGGAGCACTGAAGCTTTCTTT. It is translated as CASSQAGGSTEAFF.

This clonotype has a count of ten or more. The V call is TRBV29-1, the J call TRBJ2-5; D remains unclear. V was shortened by 0 bases and J by 5 bases, with 13 bases between the two germline ends. From germline, CDR1 is SQVTM and CDR2 ANQGSEA. The CDR3 is 14 amino acids. Here the CDR3 reads CSVEDGEIKETQYF. The DNA for the CDR3 is TGCAGCGTTGAAGATGGGGAAATTAAGGAGACCCAGTACTTC.